The rows below give T cell receptor beta chains drawn from one sample of a study of blood T cell repertoires in COVID-19. Sequencing was performed with immunoSEQ multiplex PCR; in TCRdb, only in-frame clones are kept and a portion is missing. The data contain roughly 80,000 clones, 82% of them seen just once; the ten biggest clones take up just over 20%. Sequencing was carried out using peripheral blood. The receptor set was obtained from a human donor in a cohort sampled during active COVID-19. Each CDR3 is given with its conserved first and last residue. Each record gives: clone size, J gene, D gene, V gene, CDR3 DNA, CDR3 protein. A D gene is named only where the DNA matches it firmly. The size entry is marked missing in some rows and otherwise reads once, few, many or a size class.

clone_size: .
j_call: TRBJ2-5
d_call: TRBD2
v_call: TRBV4-1
cdr3_nt: TGCGCCAGCAGGGCCCGTGGGGGGGGGAAAGAGACCCAGTACTTC
cdr3_aa: CASRARGGGKETQYF

clone_size: .
j_call: TRBJ1-3
d_call: .
v_call: TRBV4-1
cdr3_nt: TGCGCCAGCAGCCAAGATCCGTACGGGAGCTCTGGAAACACCATATATTTT
cdr3_aa: CASSQDPYGSSGNTIYF

clone_size: .
j_call: TRBJ2-2
d_call: .
v_call: TRBV7-9
cdr3_nt: TGTGCCAGCAGCTTAAGACAGACCACCGGGGAGCTGTTTTTT
cdr3_aa: CASSLRQTTGELFF

clone_size: many
j_call: TRBJ1-1
d_call: .
v_call: TRBV11-2
cdr3_nt: TGTGCCAGCAGCTTGGGTGGGGGCGGCACTGAAGCTTTCTTT
cdr3_aa: CASSLGGGGTEAFF

clone_size: .
j_call: TRBJ2-2
d_call: .
v_call: TRBV5-6
cdr3_nt: TGTGCCAGCAGCTCTCCGGGGGTCTACACCGGGGAGCTGTTTTTT
cdr3_aa: CASSSPGVYTGELFF

clone_size: .
j_call: TRBJ2-7
d_call: .
v_call: TRBV7-9
cdr3_nt: TGTGCCAGCAGCTTAGCCATCCAATCGAGGGGAGGTTCCTACGAGCAGTACTTC
cdr3_aa: CASSLAIQSRGGSYEQYF

clone_size: .
j_call: TRBJ2-7
d_call: .
v_call: TRBV2
cdr3_nt: TGTGCCAGCAGTGCTAGATACGAGCAGTACTTC
cdr3_aa: CASSARYEQYF

clone_size: .
j_call: TRBJ2-1
d_call: TRBD2
v_call: TRBV5-1
cdr3_nt: TGCGCCAGCACGGCGGGGGGGCCCAATGAGCAGTTCTTC
cdr3_aa: CASTAGGPNEQFF

clone_size: .
j_call: TRBJ2-7
d_call: TRBD1
v_call: TRBV6-5
cdr3_nt: TGTGCCAGCAGTTCGGCCGGGACAGGGGATAGCGAGCAGTACTTC
cdr3_aa: CASSSAGTGDSEQYF

clone_size: .
j_call: TRBJ1-1
d_call: .
v_call: TRBV2
cdr3_nt: TGTGCCAGCAGTGTGGACAAGAACACTGAAGCTTTCTTT
cdr3_aa: CASSVDKNTEAFF

clone_size: .
j_call: TRBJ2-7
d_call: TRBD1
v_call: TRBV28
cdr3_nt: TGTGCCACCAACAAACCGGGACAGGGATTCTACGAGCAGTACTTC
cdr3_aa: CATNKPGQGFYEQYF

clone_size: .
j_call: TRBJ1-1
d_call: .
v_call: TRBV6-5
cdr3_nt: TGTGCCACCCAGCAGGTCATGAACACTGAAGCTTTCTTT
cdr3_aa: CATQQVMNTEAFF

clone_size: .
j_call: TRBJ2-2
d_call: .
v_call: TRBV7-3
cdr3_nt: TGTGCCAGCAGCTCGGACACCGGGGAGCTGTTTTTT
cdr3_aa: CASSSDTGELFF

clone_size: .
j_call: TRBJ2-3
d_call: .
v_call: TRBV27
cdr3_nt: TGTGCCAGCAGAAGGTTTCAGGGGTTCTATGGCACAGATACGCAGTATTTT
cdr3_aa: CASRRFQGFYGTDTQYF

clone_size: .
j_call: TRBJ2-3
d_call: TRBD2
v_call: TRBV4-2
cdr3_nt: TGTGCCAGCAGCCAGTTAGCGGGGGGAGGCACAGATACGCAGTATTTT
cdr3_aa: CASSQLAGGGTDTQYF

clone_size: once
j_call: TRBJ2-5
d_call: .
v_call: TRBV3-1/TRBV3-2
cdr3_nt: TGTGCCAGCAGCCAAGAGTCCAGGGTAGTATGGGGAGAGACCCAGTACTTC
cdr3_aa: CASSQESRVVWGETQYF

clone_size: .
j_call: TRBJ2-7
d_call: .
v_call: TRBV3-1/TRBV3-2
cdr3_nt: TGTGCCAGCAGCCAAGTCTGGGCGGGGTCCTACGAGCAGTACTTC
cdr3_aa: CASSQVWAGSYEQYF

clone_size: .
j_call: TRBJ2-7
d_call: .
v_call: TRBV7-2
cdr3_nt: TGTGCCAGCAGCTTAGTTGCGTCAGGACTGAGCTCCTACGAGCAGTACTTC
cdr3_aa: CASSLVASGLSSYEQYF

clone_size: .
j_call: TRBJ2-7
d_call: TRBD1
v_call: TRBV5-1
cdr3_nt: TGCGCCAGCAGCGGGGACAGGGCCTACTACGAGCAGTACTTC
cdr3_aa: CASSGDRAYYEQYF

clone_size: .
j_call: TRBJ1-5
d_call: .
v_call: TRBV7-2
cdr3_nt: TGTGCCAGCAGCTTAGGGGGGGGAAGTAGTCAGCCCCAGCATTTT
cdr3_aa: CASSLGGGSSQPQHF

clone_size: .
j_call: TRBJ2-5
d_call: .
v_call: TRBV5-1
cdr3_nt: TGCGCCAGCAGCCCGGGCAGGGGACTACAAGAGACCCAGTACTTC
cdr3_aa: CASSPGRGLQETQYF

clone_size: .
j_call: TRBJ2-5
d_call: .
v_call: TRBV28
cdr3_nt: TGTGCCAGCAGTCCGGCAGGGTGGTACCAAGAGACCCAGTACTTC
cdr3_aa: CASSPAGWYQETQYF

clone_size: .
j_call: TRBJ2-7
d_call: TRBD1
v_call: TRBV11-1
cdr3_nt: TGTGCCAGCAGCTCTGACAGGGACTCCTACGAGCAGTACTTC
cdr3_aa: CASSSDRDSYEQYF

clone_size: few
j_call: TRBJ1-4
d_call: .
v_call: TRBV7-9
cdr3_nt: TGTGCCAGCACCGGGGCAGGGGTTCTCTTCGGTGAAAAACTGTTTTTT
cdr3_aa: CASTGAGVLFGEKLFF

clone_size: .
j_call: TRBJ1-3
d_call: .
v_call: TRBV3-1/TRBV3-2
cdr3_nt: TGTGCCAGCAGCCATCTTAGCTCTGGAAACACCATATATTTT
cdr3_aa: CASSHLSSGNTIYF

clone_size: .
j_call: TRBJ1-5
d_call: .
v_call: TRBV24-1
cdr3_nt: TGTGCCACCAGTGCCCTCCGAGGACAGCCCCAGCATTTT
cdr3_aa: CATSALRGQPQHF

clone_size: .
j_call: TRBJ2-7
d_call: TRBD2
v_call: TRBV5-1
cdr3_nt: TGCGCCAGCAGCGGCTCACTAGCGGGGCACTACGAGCAGTACTTC
cdr3_aa: CASSGSLAGHYEQYF

clone_size: .
j_call: TRBJ1-1
d_call: .
v_call: TRBV9
cdr3_nt: TGTGCCAGCAGCCCCCTCGCGGCGAACACTGAAGCTTTCTTT
cdr3_aa: CASSPLAANTEAFF

clone_size: .
j_call: TRBJ1-1
d_call: .
v_call: TRBV29-1
cdr3_nt: TGCAGCGTTGGGTATGACGGGGCTGAAGCTTTCTTT
cdr3_aa: CSVGYDGAEAFF

clone_size: .
j_call: TRBJ2-1
d_call: TRBD1
v_call: TRBV6-5
cdr3_nt: TGTGCCAGCACTACGGACAGGGGGCGGAACAATGAGCAGTTCTTC
cdr3_aa: CASTTDRGRNNEQFF

clone_size: .
j_call: TRBJ2-5
d_call: .
v_call: TRBV10-3
cdr3_nt: TGTGCCATCAGTGGAGGGCCAGGAGAGACCCAGTACTTC
cdr3_aa: CAISGGPGETQYF

clone_size: .
j_call: TRBJ2-3
d_call: .
v_call: TRBV2
cdr3_nt: TGTGCCAGCAGGTTGCTAGCCACAGATACGCAGTATTTT
cdr3_aa: CASRLLATDTQYF

clone_size: few
j_call: TRBJ2-2
d_call: .
v_call: TRBV4-1
cdr3_nt: TGCGCCAGCAGCCAACAGGCAGCGAACACCGGGGAGCTGTTTTTT
cdr3_aa: CASSQQAANTGELFF

clone_size: .
j_call: TRBJ1-4
d_call: .
v_call: TRBV5-5
cdr3_nt: TGTGCCAGCAGCTTAGGGCAGGGGACAACTAATGAAAAACTGTTTTTT
cdr3_aa: CASSLGQGTTNEKLFF

clone_size: .
j_call: TRBJ2-2
d_call: TRBD1
v_call: TRBV24-1
cdr3_nt: TGTGCCACCAGTGATCCTCCCGGGACAGGGAACACCGGGGAGCTGTTTTTT
cdr3_aa: CATSDPPGTGNTGELFF

clone_size: .
j_call: TRBJ2-2
d_call: .
v_call: TRBV29-1
cdr3_nt: TGCAGCGTTCAGCGGGCGGGCGGGGAGCTGTTTTTT
cdr3_aa: CSVQRAGGELFF

clone_size: .
j_call: TRBJ1-1
d_call: .
v_call: TRBV5-1
cdr3_nt: TGCGCCAGCAGACCACAGGCGGTGAACACTGAAGCTTTCTTT
cdr3_aa: CASRPQAVNTEAFF

clone_size: .
j_call: TRBJ2-5
d_call: .
v_call: TRBV11-2
cdr3_nt: TGTGCCAGCAGCTTAAACAGGGGAGGCGAGACCCAGTACTTC
cdr3_aa: CASSLNRGGETQYF

clone_size: .
j_call: TRBJ1-5
d_call: .
v_call: TRBV6-2/TRBV6-3
cdr3_nt: TGTGCCAGCAGTTACTTACGGGGCAATCAGCCCCAGCATTTT
cdr3_aa: CASSYLRGNQPQHF

clone_size: .
j_call: TRBJ1-3
d_call: TRBD1
v_call: TRBV28
cdr3_nt: TGTGCCAGCAGTTTTAGAGGGACAGGGGTTGGAAACACCATATATTTT
cdr3_aa: CASSFRGTGVGNTIYF

clone_size: .
j_call: TRBJ2-6
d_call: TRBD1
v_call: TRBV4-1
cdr3_nt: TGCGCCAGCAGCCAAGAGTATAAGGGGGCAGGGGCCAACGTCCTGACTTTC
cdr3_aa: CASSQEYKGAGANVLTF

clone_size: .
j_call: TRBJ2-3
d_call: .
v_call: TRBV7-9
cdr3_nt: TGTGCCAGCAGCCCCCCGACTCTAAGCACAGATACGCAGTATTTT
cdr3_aa: CASSPPTLSTDTQYF

clone_size: once
j_call: TRBJ1-5
d_call: .
v_call: TRBV5-5
cdr3_nt: TGTGCCAGCAGCCCCGGGGAGGGTATATTGAGCAATCAGCCCCAGCATTTT
cdr3_aa: CASSPGEGILSNQPQHF

clone_size: once
j_call: TRBJ1-5
d_call: TRBD1
v_call: TRBV2
cdr3_nt: TGTGCCAGCAGCGTAGCCCGGGGGGACAGGGGGGGCAATCAGCCCCAACATTTT
cdr3_aa: CASSVARGDRGGNQPQHF

clone_size: .
j_call: TRBJ2-7
d_call: TRBD1
v_call: TRBV28
cdr3_nt: TGTGCCAGCAGCCCCCCCCGGGACAGTAGCGAGCAGTACTTC
cdr3_aa: CASSPPRDSSEQYF

clone_size: few
j_call: TRBJ1-1
d_call: TRBD1
v_call: TRBV2
cdr3_nt: TGTGCCAGCAGGGGGACAGGGCAGTACACTGAAGCTTTCTTT
cdr3_aa: CASRGTGQYTEAFF

clone_size: .
j_call: TRBJ2-1
d_call: .
v_call: TRBV7-2
cdr3_nt: TGTGCCAGCAGCGCCAAACAGTATGAGCAGTTCTTC
cdr3_aa: CASSAKQYEQFF

clone_size: .
j_call: TRBJ1-4
d_call: .
v_call: TRBV27
cdr3_nt: TGTGCCAGCAGAAGGAATGGGGGGAGATCTAATGAAAAACTGTTTTTT
cdr3_aa: CASRRNGGRSNEKLFF

clone_size: .
j_call: TRBJ1-5
d_call: .
v_call: TRBV28
cdr3_nt: TGTGCCAGCAGCTCCCTCGTTGGCAATCAGCCCCAGCATTTT
cdr3_aa: CASSSLVGNQPQHF

clone_size: .
j_call: TRBJ2-7
d_call: .
v_call: TRBV7-2
cdr3_nt: TGTGCCAGCAGCTCAACCCTAGTGGAGGAGCAGTACTTC
cdr3_aa: CASSSTLVEEQYF